This T cell receptor beta chain was sequenced for a study of regulatory T cells in long-lasting Graves disease. Germline values: CDR1 MGHRA, CDR2 YSYEKL. The CDR3 totals 19 residues. V lost 5 bases to trimming and J lost 0 bases; unmatched junction nucleotides: 15. iRepertoire HTBI primers and Arm-PCR of CDR3 regions built TCR beta libraries. TCRdb reprocessed the multiplex PCR reads with MiXCR, giving one entry per CDR3 protein. The table includes 450,000 to 700,000 distinct CDR3 sequences, 13% detected once. The time point is: newly diagnosed GD, antithyroid drugs for less than 3 months. Isolated PBMC RNA provided the starting material for the TCR library. The data were also submitted as part of a second study, on T cells in Graves' hyperthyroidism and ophthalmopathy. That work contributes: Hyperthyroidism patients were newly diagnosed, had disease duration under 2 months, and were aged 18 to 65 years. Researchers ran a first-round RT-PCR on the TCR CDR3 using the HTBI primer set.

Sequences were derived from peripheral blood mononuclear cells (PBMCs), sampled at new diagnosis, from a patient treated with antithyroid drugs. This TCR came from a man aged 25-45 years with Graves disease. The gene calls are TRBV4-1 and TRBJ2-4; TRBD1 agrees at 8 bases. CDR3: CASSFHGTGLKLAKNIQYF. The CDR3 coding sequence is TGCGCCAGCAGCTTCCATGGGACAGGCTTAAAACTAGCCAAAAACATTCAGTACTTC.